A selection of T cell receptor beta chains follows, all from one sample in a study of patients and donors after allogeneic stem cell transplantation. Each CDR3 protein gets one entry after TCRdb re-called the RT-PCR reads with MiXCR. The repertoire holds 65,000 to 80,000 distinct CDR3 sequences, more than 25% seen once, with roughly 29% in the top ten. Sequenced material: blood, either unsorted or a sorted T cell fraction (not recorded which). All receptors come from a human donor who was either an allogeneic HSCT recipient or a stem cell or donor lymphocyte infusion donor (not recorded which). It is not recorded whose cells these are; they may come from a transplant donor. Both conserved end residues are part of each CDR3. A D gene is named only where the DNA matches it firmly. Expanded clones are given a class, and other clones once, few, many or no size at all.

DNA: TGCAGCGTAAACCTAGCGGGGGGGCGGACAGATACGCAGTATTTT; CDR3: CSVNLAGGRTDTQYF; V: TRBV29-1; size: NA; D: TRBD2; J: TRBJ2-3
DNA: TGTGCCAGCAGCGTAGAGGGGAGTACAGATACGCAGTATTTT; CDR3: CASSVEGSTDTQYF; V: TRBV9; size: NA; D: NA; J: TRBJ2-3
DNA: TGTGCCAGCAGCTTAGAACTCCTATTTACCGGGGAGCTGTTTTTT; CDR3: CASSLELLFTGELFF; V: TRBV7-2; size: few; D: NA; J: TRBJ2-2
DNA: TGTGCCAGCAGCCCCCACCTAGCGGGCATGGGTGAGCAGTTCTTC; CDR3: CASSPHLAGMGEQFF; V: TRBV7-8; size: few; D: TRBD2; J: TRBJ2-1
DNA: TGTGCCAGCAGTTTGAAGGGGAGCTATGGCTACACCTTC; CDR3: CASSLKGSYGYTF; V: TRBV12-3/TRBV12-4; size: NA; D: NA; J: TRBJ1-2
DNA: TGCGCCAGCAGCTTGTCGGACCTGGGATCACCCCTCCACTTT; CDR3: CASSLSDLGSPLHF; V: TRBV5-1; size: NA; D: NA; J: TRBJ1-6
DNA: TGTGCCAGCAGCTTTACCCCCGCCCAGGTCCACTTT; CDR3: CASSFTPAQVHF; V: TRBV11-3; size: few; D: NA; J: TRBJ1-6
DNA: TGTGCCAGCAGTTACTCGAAATCAGCCCGACAGGAGAATCAGCCCCAGCATTTT; CDR3: CASSYSKSARQENQPQHF; V: TRBV6-6; size: NA; D: NA; J: TRBJ1-5
DNA: TGCAGTGCCGACAACCCGAACACTGAAGCTTTCTTT; CDR3: CSADNPNTEAFF; V: TRBV20-1; size: many; D: NA; J: TRBJ1-1
DNA: TGTGCCAGCAGCTTTTGGGGTCGCCAAGAGACCCAGTACTTC; CDR3: CASSFWGRQETQYF; V: TRBV7-6; size: few; D: NA; J: TRBJ2-5
DNA: TGCGCCAGCAGCACAGAGGACTCTCTACCCCTCCACTTT; CDR3: CASSTEDSLPLHF; V: TRBV5-1; size: few; D: NA; J: TRBJ1-6
DNA: TGCGCCAGCAGCTTGGCGGGACAGCAACTGCCAAGGGAGTTCTTC; CDR3: CASSLAGQQLPREFF; V: TRBV5-1; size: few; D: TRBD1; J: TRBJ2-1
DNA: TGCGCCAGCAGCCAGCAGGTGGAACTCACCGGGGAGCTGTTTTTT; CDR3: CASSQQVELTGELFF; V: TRBV4-3; size: NA; D: NA; J: TRBJ2-2
DNA: TGTGCCAGCAGTGAAGCACAGGGCGACGGGCAGCCCCAGCATTTT; CDR3: CASSEAQGDGQPQHF; V: TRBV6-1; size: few; D: NA; J: TRBJ1-5
DNA: TGCAGTGCTAAAAACAGTGGGAGGTATGGCTACACCTTC; CDR3: CSAKNSGRYGYTF; V: TRBV20-1; size: NA; D: NA; J: TRBJ1-2
DNA: TGCAGCGCCCTGATCGGGACTGGCTACACCTTC; CDR3: CSALIGTGYTF; V: TRBV29-1; size: NA; D: NA; J: TRBJ1-2
DNA: TGTGCCAGCAGCTTAGTCCTGACCCCCCGCGGGGAGCAGTTCTTC; CDR3: CASSLVLTPRGEQFF; V: TRBV11-2; size: few; D: NA; J: TRBJ2-1
DNA: TGTGCCAGCAGTGCAGGGGAAGGGGAGCAGTACTTC; CDR3: CASSAGEGEQYF; V: TRBV2; size: few; D: NA; J: TRBJ2-7
DNA: TGTGCCAGCAGTTTAGGGCAGAATCAGCCCCAGCATTTT; CDR3: CASSLGQNQPQHF; V: TRBV12-3/TRBV12-4; size: NA; D: NA; J: TRBJ1-5
DNA: TGTGCTAGTGGTTTGGTATTCAGGGGTGGTACAGATACGCAGTATTTT; CDR3: CASGLVFRGGTDTQYF; V: TRBV12-5; size: few; D: NA; J: TRBJ2-3
DNA: TGCCTTTTCCCTCCGGGACAGGGGTCCACCGGGGAGCTGTTTTTT; CDR3: CLFPPGQGSTGELFF; V: TRBV29-1; size: NA; D: TRBD1; J: TRBJ2-2
DNA: TGCGCCAGCAGCTTTGGACAGAGGGGACTCGCTGAAGCTTTCTTT; CDR3: CASSFGQRGLAEAFF; V: TRBV5-1; size: NA; D: NA; J: TRBJ1-1
DNA: TGCGCCAGCAGCATGGGACAAAACATTCAGTACTTC; CDR3: CASSMGQNIQYF; V: TRBV5-1; size: NA; D: NA; J: TRBJ2-4
DNA: TGCAGTGCTAGAGTGATTAAGACGGATAATGAAAAACTGTTTTTT; CDR3: CSARVIKTDNEKLFF; V: TRBV20-1; size: NA; D: NA; J: TRBJ1-4
DNA: TGTGCCAGCAGCCAATTGCCCCTCGGGACGCAGTATTTT; CDR3: CASSQLPLGTQYF; V: TRBV14; size: few; D: NA; J: TRBJ2-3
DNA: TGCGCCAGCAGCTTTGGGGACAGGCTTTGGGATGAGCAGTTCTTC; CDR3: CASSFGDRLWDEQFF; V: TRBV5-1; size: few; D: TRBD1; J: TRBJ2-1
DNA: TGCGCCAGCAGGCAGGGGACTGTAAGTGATGAGCAGTTCTTC; CDR3: CASRQGTVSDEQFF; V: TRBV5-1; size: few; D: NA; J: TRBJ2-1